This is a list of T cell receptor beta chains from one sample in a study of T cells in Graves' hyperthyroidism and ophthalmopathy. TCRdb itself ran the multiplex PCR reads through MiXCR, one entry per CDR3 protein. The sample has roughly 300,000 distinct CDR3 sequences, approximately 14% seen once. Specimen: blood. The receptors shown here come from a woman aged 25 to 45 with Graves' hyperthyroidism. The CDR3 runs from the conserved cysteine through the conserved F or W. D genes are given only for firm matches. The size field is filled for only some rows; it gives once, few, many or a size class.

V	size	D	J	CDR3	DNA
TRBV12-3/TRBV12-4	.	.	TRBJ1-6	CASIRQGAYNSPLHF	TGTGCCAGCATCAGGCAGGGAGCCTATAATTCACCCCTCCACTTT
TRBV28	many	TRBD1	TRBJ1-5	CASSTLGGTGESQPQHF	TGTGCCAGCAGCACTCTGGGGGGGACAGGGGAAAGTCAGCCCCAGCATTTT
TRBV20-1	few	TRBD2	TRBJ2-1	CSARMLSGREPYNEQFF	TGCAGTGCTAGAATGCTTAGCGGGAGAGAACCCTACAATGAGCAGTTCTTC
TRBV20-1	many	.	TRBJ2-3	CSARDRNTDTQYF	TGCAGTGCTAGGGATAGAAACACAGATACGCAGTATTTT
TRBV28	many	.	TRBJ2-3	CASSQSGSSTDTQYF	TGTGCCAGCAGTCAAAGCGGTTCTAGCACAGATACGCAGTATTTT
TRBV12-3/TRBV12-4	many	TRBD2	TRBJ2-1	CASGSGGPYNEQFF	TGTGCCAGCGGGTCGGGAGGGCCCTACAATGAGCAGTTCTTC
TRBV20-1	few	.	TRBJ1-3	CSAAAENTIYF	TGCAGTGCTGCCGCCGAGAACACCATATATTTT
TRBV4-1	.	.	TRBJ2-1	CASSLALASYNEQFF	TGCGCCAGCAGCCTGGCTCTAGCGTCCTACAATGAGCAGTTCTTC
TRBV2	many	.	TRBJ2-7	CASSAGPPWGEQYF	TGTGCCAGCAGTGCCGGCCCCCCTTGGGGCGAGCAGTACTTC
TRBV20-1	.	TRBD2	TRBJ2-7	CSVIAGLARLSPHEQYF	TGCAGTGTTATCGCCGGACTAGCGCGTCTATCCCCCCACGAGCAGTACTTC
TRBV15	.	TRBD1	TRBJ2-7	CATSAGTGPYEQYF	TGTGCCACCAGCGCCGGGACAGGCCCCTACGAGCAGTACTTC
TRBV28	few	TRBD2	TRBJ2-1	CASKWTSGRVYEQFF	TGTGCCAGCAAATGGACTAGCGGGAGGGTCTACGAGCAGTTCTTC
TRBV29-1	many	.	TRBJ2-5	CSVEVVGVGETQYF	TGCAGCGTTGAAGTGGTGGGAGTGGGGGAGACCCAGTACTTC
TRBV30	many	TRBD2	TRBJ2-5	CAWTALYGRARETQYF	TGTGCCTGGACCGCCTTGTACGGGAGGGCTCGGGAGACCCAGTACTTC
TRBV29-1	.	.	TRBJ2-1	CSALAHASPANEQFF	TGCAGCGCCCTGGCCCATGCGAGTCCTGCGAATGAGCAGTTCTTC
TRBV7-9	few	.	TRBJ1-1	CASSLEEGRAFF	TGTGCCAGCAGCTTGGAGGAGGGTAGGGCTTTCTTT
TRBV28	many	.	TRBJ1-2	CASSFQGYYGYTF	TGTGCCAGCAGTTTTCAGGGCTACTATGGCTACACCTTC
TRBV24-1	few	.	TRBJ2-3	CATAPGRPTDTQYF	TGTGCCACCGCTCCAGGGCGCCCCACAGATACGCAGTATTTT
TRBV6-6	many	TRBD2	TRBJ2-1	CASSYRGLAGGPGGNEQFF	TGTGCCAGCAGTTACCGCGGGCTAGCGGGAGGGCCGGGAGGCAATGAGCAGTTCTTC
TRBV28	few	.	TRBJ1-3	CASGAAGSGNTIYF	TGTGCCAGCGGTGCGGCCGGCTCTGGAAACACCATATATTTT
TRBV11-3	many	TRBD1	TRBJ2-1	CASSIQGGTYNEQFF	TGTGCCAGCAGCATACAGGGGGGCACCTACAATGAGCAGTTCTTC
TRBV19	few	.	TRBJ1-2	CASQPPDRSGSGYTF	TGTGCCAGTCAACCCCCGGACAGAAGTGGCTCTGGCTACACCTTC